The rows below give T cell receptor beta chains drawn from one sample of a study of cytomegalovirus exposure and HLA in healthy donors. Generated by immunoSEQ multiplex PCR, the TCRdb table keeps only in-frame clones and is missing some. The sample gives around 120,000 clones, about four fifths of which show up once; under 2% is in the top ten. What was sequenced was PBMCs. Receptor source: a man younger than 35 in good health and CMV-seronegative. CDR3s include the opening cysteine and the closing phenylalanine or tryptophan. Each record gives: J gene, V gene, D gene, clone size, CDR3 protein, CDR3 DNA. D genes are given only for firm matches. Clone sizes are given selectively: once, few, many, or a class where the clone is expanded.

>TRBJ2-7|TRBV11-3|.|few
CASSPTANSYEQYF
TGTGCCAGCAGTCCGACAGCGAACTCCTACGAGCAGTACTTC
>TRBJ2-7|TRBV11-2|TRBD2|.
CASSKNRGGSYEQYF
TGTGCCAGCAGCAAAAACCGGGGGGGGTCCTACGAGCAGTACTTC
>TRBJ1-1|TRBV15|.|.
CATSRDRQGTEAFF
TGTGCCACCAGCAGAGATCGGCAGGGGACTGAAGCTTTCTTT
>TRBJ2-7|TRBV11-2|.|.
CASSFGTHYEQYF
TGTGCCAGCAGCTTTGGGACACACTACGAGCAGTACTTC
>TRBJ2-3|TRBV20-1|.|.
CSATPRDTQYF
TGCAGTGCTACCCCTAGGGATACGCAGTATTTT
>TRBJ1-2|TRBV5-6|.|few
CASSLSAPDFYIEGYTF
TGTGCCAGCAGCTTGTCTGCCCCCGATTTCTATATAGAAGGCTACACCTTC
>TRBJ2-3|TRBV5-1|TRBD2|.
CASRLGLARTDTQYF
TGCGCCAGCAGATTGGGACTAGCGAGGACAGATACGCAGTATTTT
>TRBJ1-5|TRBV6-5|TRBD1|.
CASSTTGDNQPQHF
TGTGCCAGCAGCACGACAGGGGACAATCAGCCCCAGCATTTT
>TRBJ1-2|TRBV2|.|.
CASSDGQYYGYTF
TGTGCCAGCAGTGATGGACAGTACTATGGCTACACCTTC
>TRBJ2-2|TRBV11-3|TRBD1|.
CATSPGQGTGELFF
TGTGCCACCTCACCGGGACAGGGGACCGGGGAGCTGTTTTTT
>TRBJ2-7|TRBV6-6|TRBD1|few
CASSNVGGQGYEQYF
TGTGCCAGCAGTAACGTCGGGGGACAGGGCTACGAGCAGTACTTC
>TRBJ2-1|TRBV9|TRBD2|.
CASSVYGTSNEQFF
TGTGCCAGCAGCGTTTACGGGACTAGCAATGAGCAGTTCTTC
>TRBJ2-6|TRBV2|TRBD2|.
CASSEWTSGDPSGANVLTF
TGTGCCAGCAGTGAATGGACTAGCGGGGACCCCTCTGGGGCCAACGTCCTGACTTTC
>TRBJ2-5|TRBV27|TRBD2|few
CASSGLAGAQETQYF
TGTGCCAGCAGTGGACTAGCGGGGGCCCAAGAGACCCAGTACTTC
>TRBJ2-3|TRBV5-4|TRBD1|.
CASSWDRGSDTQYF
TGTGCCAGCAGCTGGGACAGGGGGTCGGATACGCAGTATTTT
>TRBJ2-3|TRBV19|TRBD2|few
CASSISSGGAMDTQYF
TGTGCCAGTAGTATATCTAGCGGGGGGGCAATGGATACGCAGTATTTT
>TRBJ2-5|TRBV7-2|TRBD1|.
CASSSTGHREETQYF
TGTGCCAGCAGCTCGACAGGGCATAGAGAAGAGACCCAGTACTTC
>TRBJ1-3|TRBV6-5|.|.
CASSYSTANSGNTIYF
TGTGCCAGCAGTTACTCGACAGCCAACTCTGGAAACACCATATATTTT
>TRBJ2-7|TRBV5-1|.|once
CASSLGGGDLTYEQYF
TGCGCCAGCAGCCTGGGGGGCGGGGACCTTACCTACGAGCAGTACTTC
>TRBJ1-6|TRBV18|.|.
CASSPPNTGNSPLHF
TGTGCCAGCTCACCACCCAATACCGGGAATTCACCCCTCCACTTT
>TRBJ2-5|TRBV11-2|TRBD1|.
CASIEQGSETQYF
TGTGCCAGCATCGAACAGGGGTCCGAGACCCAGTACTTC
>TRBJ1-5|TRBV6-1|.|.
CASSEARSNQPQHF
TGTGCCAGCAGTGAAGCGCGTAGCAATCAGCCCCAGCATTTT
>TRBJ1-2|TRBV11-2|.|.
CASSLAFAREATF
TGTGCCAGCAGCTTAGCCTTCGCCCGGGAAGCGACCTTC